This T cell receptor (beta chain) was sequenced for a study of immune evolution from preneoplasia to lung adenocarcinoma. Between the mid-2010s and the late 2010s, patients underwent resection in Japan or China. After pathologic assessment, macro-dissection selected premalignant or tumor cells for extraction. Assay: immunoSEQ multiplex PCR; the TCRdb copy retains only in-frame clones and omits some. The data contain 23,000 or so clones, approximately 71% of them singletons. This clone was detected only a few times. Its antigen is currently unknown. Study results and caveats: Top clone share appeared to fall from AAH through AIS, MIA, adenocarcinoma. Later-stage lesions seemingly showed higher T cell density and diversity than normal lung.

Germline V gene lookup returns CDR1 SGHVS and CDR2 FQNEAQ. This CDR3 contains 15 residues. J was trimmed by 6 bases and V by 4 bases; bases with no gene match: 11. Sequenced input: FFPE invasive lung adenocarcinoma tissue. This clonotype was obtained from a person aged 55 to 70 with lung adenocarcinoma. The chain couples TRBV7-8 to TRBJ1-2; 7 bases align to TRBD1. Here the CDR3 reads CASSSTPGQTNGYTF. The CDR3 DNA is TGTGCCAGCAGCTCAACCCCGGGACAGACTAATGGCTACACCTTC. Full variable domain (missing parts from reference TRBV7-8 and TRBJ1-2): GAGVSQSPRYKVAKRGQDVALRCDPISGHVSLFWYQQALGQGPEFLTYFQNEAQLDKSGLPSDRFFAERPEGSVSTLKIQRTQQEDSAVYLCASSSTPGQTNGYTFGSGTRLTVV.